Following are 20 T cell receptor beta chains from one sample sequenced in a study of T cell responses to AZD1222 COVID-19 vaccine (dated by TCRdb to 2020 to 2022). Libraries were prepared through the immunoSEQ multiplex PCR assay. In TCRdb, the immuneACCESS table is reduced to in-frame sequences with V and J assigned. These tables do not hold every clone; where another copy was compared, an unresolved V gene accounts for under half, and the others remain unexplained. In this sample the table shows about 93,000 clones, 65% to 90% of which occur a single time. The ten largest clones capture approximately 7.9% of the sample. Sample time point, as interpreted from the label and publication: baseline before first vaccination. This specimen was peripheral blood, taken on day 0 of AZD1222 vaccination. These receptors all come from an adult in good health.

The CDR3 is CASSLSTGTLFTDTQYF. The CDR3 nucleotides read TGCGCCAGCAGCTTGAGCACAGGTACCCTTTTCACAGATACGCAGTATTTT. The chain has TRBV5-1 and TRBJ2-3, with D possibly being TRBD1 (5 bases). Germline values: CDR1 SGHRS, CDR2 YFSETQ. CDR3 length equals 17 residues. Deletions cut 1 base from V and 2 bases from J, with 17 bases between.

V gene TRBV7-3 combines with J gene TRBJ2-3; D is tentatively TRBD1 or TRBD2 (5 bases each). The germline V gene encodes CDR1 SGHTA and CDR2 FQGTGA. V lost 5 bases and J lost 1, with 19 bases in between. The CDR3 is 17 amino acids. The CDR3 DNA reads as TGTGCCAGCAGCAAGCAGAACCGAGGGGTAGGCACAGATACGCAGTATTTT. It codes for CASSKQNRGVGTDTQYF.

The genes are TRBV11-2 and TRBJ2-2, with no clear D. Germline assignment: CDR1 SGHAT and CDR2 FQNNGV. V lost 3 bases, J lost 5 bases, and 7 bases lay in between. The CDR3 loop spans 13 amino acids. The CDR3 loop is CASSFERTGELFF. The CDR3 bases are TGTGCCAGCAGCTTCGAGAGGACCGGGGAGCTGTTTTTT.

The V and J genes are TRBV5-1 and TRBJ1-1; no clear D gene. The CDR3 is 14 residues long. Trimming stripped 2 bases from V and 0 bases from J, with 8 bases between. The germline CDR1 and CDR2 sequences are SGHRS and YFSETQ. CDR3 residues: CASSFDGLNTEAFF. DNA of the CDR3: TGCGCCAGCAGCTTCGACGGCCTGAACACTGAAGCTTTCTTT.

The genes are TRBV24-1 and TRBJ2-3, with 10 bases identical to TRBD2. Germline V gene data show CDR1 as KGHDR and CDR2 as SFDVKD. The CDR3 totals 17 residues. The trim removed 1 base at V and 5 bases at J, leaving 8 bases unmatched. CDR3: CATSDLGLAGAEDTQYF. The DNA for the CDR3 is TGTGCCACCAGTGATTTAGGGCTAGCGGGAGCGGAAGATACGCAGTATTTT.

The chain combines TRBV19 with TRBJ2-3, with TRBD2 matching 9 bases. V trimming: 2 bases; J trimming: 0 bases; junction bases outside the gene matches: 0. This CDR3 comprises 15 residues. CDR1 and CDR2 from the germline V gene are LNHDA and SQIVND (reference sequence). CDR3 in amino acids: CASSITSGSTDTQYF. CDR3 nucleotide sequence: TGTGCCAGTAGTATAACTAGCGGGAGCACAGATACGCAGTATTTT.

The sample holds one count of this clone. V usage is TRBV7-9 and J usage is TRBJ2-3; the match to TRBD2 covers 12 bases. V shed 5 bases, J shed 0 bases, and the junction held 9 bases outside the gene matches. Germline CDR1 is SEHNR and CDR2 is FQNEAQ (reference sequence). This CDR3 has 18 amino acids. In nucleotides, the CDR3 is TGTGCCAGCAGCCCCAACACCGGGACTAGCGGGAGCACAGATACGCAGTATTTT. As protein: CASSPNTGTSGSTDTQYF. Combining the CDR3 with reference TRBV7-9 and TRBJ2-3 gives the whole variable domain DTGVSQNPRHKITKRGQNVTFRCDPISEHNRLYWYRQTLGQGPEFLTYFQNEAQLEKSRLLSDRFSAERPKGSFSTLEIQRTEQGDSAMYLCASSPNTGTSGSTDTQYFGPGTRLTVL.

The rearrangement joins TRBV7-3 to TRBJ2-1; 9 positions match TRBD2. The germline gives CDR1 SGHTA, CDR2 FQGTGA. Trimming cost V 3 bases and J 5 bases; bases outside gene matches: 5. This CDR3 has 15 amino acids. The CDR3 DNA is TGTGCCAGCAGCTTTAGCGGGAGAGGGGACAATGAGCAGTTCTTC. Amino acids: CASSFSGRGDNEQFF. Drawing the rest from reference TRBV7-3 and TRBJ2-1, the complete variable domain is GAGVSQTPSNKVTEKGKYVELRCDPISGHTALYWYRQSLGQGPEFLIYFQGTGAADDSGLPNDRFFAVRPEGSVSTLKIQRTERGDSAVYLCASSFSGRGDNEQFFGPGTRLTVL.

The CDR3 region has the DNA TGCGCCAGCAGCTGGACAGGGGGCGAGGATGGCTACACCTTC. Its translation is CASSWTGGEDGYTF. The chain employs TRBV5-1 and TRBJ1-2, with 11 bases identical to TRBD1. The CDR3 runs 14 residues. CDR1 is SGHRS, CDR2 YFSETQ, per germline. V lost 3 bases and J lost 6; bases outside the gene matches: 4. Combining the CDR3 with reference TRBV5-1 and TRBJ1-2 gives the whole variable domain KAGVTQTPRYLIKTRGQQVTLSCSPISGHRSVSWYQQTPGQGLQFLFEYFSETQRNKGNFPGRFSGRQFSNSRSEMNVSTLELGDSALYLCASSWTGGEDGYTFGSGTRLTVV.

The chain carries TRBV7-9 and TRBJ2-6; D is uncertain. With 1 base removed from V and 2 bases from J, the gap between germline ends came to 9 bases. The CDR3 extends over 16 amino acids. The germline V gene has CDR1 SEHNR and CDR2 FQNEAQ (reference sequence). The CDR3 DNA is TGTGCCAGCAGCTTAGGGGTTGCAACTGGGGCCAACGTCCTGACTTTC. Translated: CASSLGVATGANVLTF.

This chain uses TRBV28 with TRBJ1-1, with 7 bases identical to TRBD1. The CDR3 contains 13 residues. V was clipped by 6 bases and J by 5 bases; unmatched bases: 6. Germline loops: CDR1 MDHEN, CDR2 SYDVKM. DNA for the CDR3: TGTGCCAGCAGGATACAGGGGTATACTGAAGCTTTCTTT. Encoded protein: CASRIQGYTEAFF.

The J gene is TRBJ1-1, the V gene TRBV28; TRBD1 aligns across 8 bases. This CDR3 region has 15 residues. CDR1 and CDR2 (germline): MDHEN, SYDVKM. The trim removed 6 bases at V and 1 base at J, leaving 7 bases unmatched. In DNA form, the CDR3 reads TGTGCCAGCAGCCCATGGACAGGGAAGAACACTGAAGCTTTCTTT. It encodes CASSPWTGKNTEAFF.

The rearrangement joins TRBV19 to TRBJ1-1, with D unresolved. Germline loops: CDR1 LNHDA, CDR2 SQIVND (reference sequence). Trimming shortened V by 3 bases and J by 1 base, and 6 bases separated the two germline ends. CDR3 length: 13 amino acids. CDR3 DNA sequence: TGTGCCAGTAGTATTAACCGGAACACTGAAGCTTTCTTT. It is translated as CASSINRNTEAFF.

The rearrangement joins TRBV11-2 to TRBJ2-2; D possibly corresponds to TRBD2 (5 bases). CDR1 and CDR2 from the germline V gene are SGHAT and FQNNGV. Deletions cut 5 bases from V and 4 bases from J, with 20 bases between. The CDR3 consists of 17 residues. For the CDR3, the DNA is TGTGCCAGCAGCAATCGGGCAGAGGGAACTCTCACCGGGGAGCTGTTTTTT. Translation: CASSNRAEGTLTGELFF.

CDR3: CASSQGRGEVQYF. The CDR3 bases are TGTGCCAGCAGCCAAGGGCGAGGAGAGGTGCAGTACTTC. The chain couples TRBV3-1 (or the pseudogene TRBV3-2) to TRBJ2-7; D is unresolved. Germline values: CDR1 LGHDT, CDR2 YNNKEL (reference sequence). This CDR3 contains 13 residues. Trimming took off 1 base at V and 9 bases at J, with 13 bases between the two ends.

The chain joins TRBV11-2 to TRBJ2-1, with 8 bases identical to TRBD2. This CDR3 has 16 amino acids. Germline V gene data show CDR1 as SGHAT and CDR2 as FQNNGV. J was trimmed by 7 bases and V by 2 bases; bases with no gene match: 10. The DNA of the CDR3 is TGTGCCAGCAGCTTAAGAGGCAGCGGGAGTGATAATGAGCAGTTCTTC. As protein: CASSLRGSGSDNEQFF.

The chain is built from TRBV10-3 and TRBJ2-1; D is unresolved. CDR1 and CDR2 from the germline V gene are ENHRY and SYGVKD. Between the trimmed V and J ends, which lost 3 bases and 2 bases, there was a span of 11 bases. The CDR3 spans 15 residues. DNA for the CDR3: TGTGCCATCAGTGACAAGCGCCCAACCTACAATGAGCAGTTCTTC. Residues: CAISDKRPTYNEQFF.

This rearrangement joins TRBV6-1 to TRBJ2-6; tentatively, D is TRBD2 (6 bases). CDR1 and CDR2 from the germline V gene are MNHNS and SASEGT. V was trimmed by 4 bases and J by 2 bases, leaving 12 bases between them. This CDR3 has 16 amino acids. CDR3 sequence: CASSGVGGTGANVLTF. For the CDR3, the DNA is TGTGCCAGCAGTGGTGTGGGGGGTACTGGGGCCAACGTCCTGACTTTC.

The genes are TRBV2 and TRBJ2-2; no clear D. Trimming removed 6 bases from V and 3 bases from J, with 8 bases in between. Germline V gene sequence: CDR1 SNHLY, CDR2 FYNNEI. CDR3 length: 13 residues. The CDR3 is CASSEEYTGELFF. CDR3 DNA sequence: TGTGCCAGCAGCGAGGAGTACACCGGGGAGCTGTTTTTT.

CDR3 in amino acids: CASSWIPTGSYEQYF. The CDR3 nucleotides are TGTGCCAGCAGCTGGATTCCGACAGGCTCCTACGAGCAGTACTTC. J is TRBJ2-7 and V is TRBV5-5; TRBD1 is a possible D gene (6 bases). Trimming removed 3 bases from V and 0 bases from J, with 13 bases in between. From germline, CDR1 is SGHKS and CDR2 YYEKEE (reference sequence). This CDR3 has 15 amino acids.